This T cell receptor beta chain is from a study of T-cell memory formation after mild COVID-19. Study-level points and caveats: Clones that contracted from day 15 to 85 had balanced CD4/CD8; later expanders were CD4+ biased. Pre-infection memory already had some responding clones, implying cross-reactive memory joined.

5'RACE with constant-segment primers built TCRalpha and TCRbeta cDNA libraries with UMIs. Each CDR3 protein is one row after TCRdb ran MiXCR on the 5' RACE reads. The repertoire consists of 210,000 or so distinct CDR3 sequences, with around 19% occurring once and the leading ten covering roughly 2.3%. As concerns this clonotype: Its specificity is not known.

V lost 5 bases and J 0 bases, leaving 17 bases between the germline ends. The CDR3 covers 17 residues. The sequencing input was PBMCs or a T cell subset sorted from them (not recorded which). The rearrangement uses TRBV12-3 or TRBV12-4 and TRBJ2-1; tentative D call: TRBD2 (5 bases). The source is an adult woman who had mild COVID-19 (a few samples of this study predate the infection). Cell type and time point are not known. The CDR3 coding sequence is TGTGCCAGCAGTCCGAGGGTGGCAATGAGCTCCTACAATGAGCAGTTCTTC. Its translation is CASSPRVAMSSYNEQFF.